This is a list of T cell receptor beta chains from one sample in a study of blood T cell repertoires in COVID-19. Using immunoSEQ multiplex PCR, the repertoire was profiled, and TCRdb retains in-frame clones only, with some absent. This table has hundreds of thousands of clones, roughly 90% appearing once. The specimen sequenced was peripheral blood. The receptors were sampled from a woman aged 30 to 39 with COVID-19, enrolled during active disease. Both conserved end residues are part of each CDR3. The D gene is left open where the match is weak. Some rows mark clone size as missing; the rest say once, few, many or name a class of expanded clone.

J: TRBJ1-2
D: TRBD1
length: 14
V: TRBV24-1
size: many
CDR3: CATSDSTGYYGYTF
DNA: TGTGCCACCAGTGATTCGACAGGGTACTATGGCTACACCTTC

J: TRBJ1-3
D: TRBD1
length: 15
V: TRBV2
size: .
CDR3: CASSEEGRGPNTIYF
DNA: TGTGCCAGCAGTGAAGAGGGCAGGGGGCCGAACACCATATATTTT

J: TRBJ1-2
D: .
length: 14
V: TRBV6-5
size: few
CDR3: CASTAGTQGYGYTF
DNA: TGTGCCAGCACCGCCGGGACTCAAGGCTATGGCTACACCTTC

J: TRBJ1-5
D: TRBD1
length: 16
V: TRBV5-1
size: .
CDR3: CASSLGAGGRNQPQHF
DNA: TGCGCCAGCAGCTTGGGGGCAGGGGGCCGCAATCAGCCCCAGCATTTT

J: TRBJ2-5
D: TRBD2
length: 13
V: TRBV11-3
size: once
CDR3: CASSGTRGETQYF
DNA: TGTGCCAGCAGCGGGACTAGGGGAGAGACCCAGTACTTC

J: TRBJ2-7
D: .
length: 14
V: TRBV5-5
size: once
CDR3: CASSLIDRSYEQYF
DNA: TGTGCCAGCAGCTTGATAGACAGATCCTACGAGCAGTACTTC

J: TRBJ2-1
D: TRBD2
length: 15
V: TRBV13
size: .
CDR3: CASSSWTSGTHEQFF
DNA: TGTGCCAGCAGCTCCTGGACTAGCGGGACGCATGAGCAGTTCTTC

J: TRBJ2-2
D: TRBD2
length: 14
V: TRBV28
size: .
CDR3: CAIQAGENTGELFF
DNA: TGTGCCATCCAAGCGGGGGAGAACACCGGGGAGCTGTTTTTT

J: TRBJ1-2
D: .
length: 14
V: TRBV18
size: .
CDR3: CASSPTTGFYGYTF
DNA: TGTGCCAGCTCACCAACCACAGGGTTCTATGGCTACACCTTC

J: TRBJ1-1
D: .
length: 12
V: TRBV19
size: .
CDR3: CASSIGSTEAFF
DNA: TGTGCCAGTAGTATCGGTAGTACTGAAGCTTTCTTT

J: TRBJ2-1
D: TRBD2
length: 16
V: TRBV24-1
size: .
CDR3: CATSDKTSGYYNEQFF
DNA: TGTGCCACCAGTGATAAGACTAGCGGATACTACAATGAGCAGTTCTTC

J: TRBJ2-7
D: .
length: 14
V: TRBV11-3
size: .
CDR3: CASSPSGVAYEQYF
DNA: TGTGCCAGCAGCCCCTCCGGGGTGGCTTACGAGCAGTACTTC

J: TRBJ1-2
D: .
length: 16
V: TRBV7-9
size: .
CDR3: CASSFGRGGVNYGYTF
DNA: TGTGCCAGCAGCTTCGGTCGGGGTGGGGTAAACTATGGCTACACCTTC

J: TRBJ2-3
D: .
length: 13
V: TRBV12-3/TRBV12-4
size: .
CDR3: CATRVEESDTQYF
DNA: TGTGCCACCCGGGTTGAGGAGTCAGATACGCAGTATTTT

J: TRBJ1-2
D: TRBD1
length: 13
V: TRBV11-2
size: once
CDR3: CASSRQGAVGYTF
DNA: TGTGCCAGCAGCCGACAGGGGGCAGTCGGCTACACCTTC

J: TRBJ2-2
D: TRBD2
length: 18
V: TRBV4-2
size: .
CDR3: CATGRGSGGSLGTGELFF
DNA: TGTGCTACAGGGCGGGGTAGCGGGGGATCTTTGGGGACCGGGGAGCTGTTTTTT

J: TRBJ2-2
D: TRBD1
length: 15
V: TRBV10-3
size: .
CDR3: CAINPQGTNTGELFF
DNA: TGTGCCATCAATCCACAGGGGACGAACACCGGGGAGCTGTTTTTT

J: TRBJ1-2
D: .
length: 12
V: TRBV7-9
size: .
CDR3: CASSQGNYGYTF
DNA: TGTGCCAGTTCTCAGGGTAACTATGGCTACACCTTC

J: TRBJ1-5
D: TRBD1
length: 16
V: TRBV6-2/TRBV6-3
size: .
CDR3: CASSYSSRGGGQPQHF
DNA: TGTGCCAGCAGTTACTCGTCCCGAGGGGGCGGTCAGCCCCAGCATTTT

J: TRBJ2-1
D: TRBD2
length: 17
V: TRBV19
size: .
CDR3: CASSPRTSGSPYNEQFF
DNA: TGTGCCAGTAGTCCCCGGACTAGCGGATCTCCGTACAATGAGCAGTTCTTC

J: TRBJ2-3
D: .
length: 15
V: TRBV7-9
size: .
CDR3: CASSFSPRGADTQYF
DNA: TGTGCCAGCAGCTTTAGTCCCCGCGGGGCAGATACGCAGTATTTT

J: TRBJ2-5
D: TRBD2
length: 13
V: TRBV6-2/TRBV6-3
size: .
CDR3: CASTPSGEETQYF
DNA: TGTGCCAGCACCCCTAGCGGGGAAGAGACCCAGTACTTC

J: TRBJ2-2
D: TRBD2
length: 17
V: TRBV5-4
size: .
CDR3: CASSLMSGGPGPGELFF
DNA: TGTGCCAGCAGCTTAATGAGCGGGGGGCCCGGTCCCGGGGAGCTGTTTTTT

J: TRBJ2-5
D: .
length: 12
V: TRBV12-3/TRBV12-4
size: .
CDR3: CASSLGTQTQYF
DNA: TGTGCCAGCAGCCTGGGGACACAGACCCAGTACTTC

J: TRBJ2-5
D: .
length: 14
V: TRBV3-1/TRBV3-2
size: .
CDR3: CASSQGGLQETQYF
DNA: TGTGCCAGCAGCCAAGGTGGACTGCAAGAGACCCAGTACTTC

J: TRBJ2-1
D: TRBD2
length: 16
V: TRBV18
size: .
CDR3: CASSPELAGTGNEQFF
DNA: TGTGCCAGCTCCCCTGAATTAGCGGGGACGGGCAATGAGCAGTTCTTC